This T cell receptor (beta chain) stems from a study of shared clonotypes between healthy human individuals. Study information: A couple of women and three men aged 18 to 49 served as donors.

CDR1 is SNHLY and CDR2 is FYNNEI in the germline V gene. The CDR3 loop spans 14 amino acids. Deletions cut 11 bases from V and 2 bases from J, with 18 bases between. Using immunoSEQ multiplex PCR, the repertoire was profiled, and TCRdb retains in-frame clones only, with some absent. The sample lists 2 million to 3 million clones, under 95% occurring once. V and J are TRBV2 and TRBJ2-5; D gene unclear. The specimen was naive CD4+ T cells from PBMCs. This sample's subset: CD45RA+ positively selected. This clonotype originated in a man aged 18 to 29 in good health. Some clones in this sample may be carry-over from other donors' samples. Here the CDR3 DNA reads TGTGCCGCGACCTTCCTCACACAGCAAGAGACCCAGTACTTC. This translates into CAATFLTQQETQYF.